The clone carrying this TCR beta chain showed up just once. The antigen is unknown. Amplified TCR beta CDR3 regions derived from RNA transcripts. HTBI primers drove first-round RT-PCR of the TCR CDR3. One entry per CDR3 protein results from TCRdb running MiXCR on the multiplex PCR reads. Here the sample spans almost 500,000 distinct CDR3 sequences, roughly 22% being singletons. These data come from a study of T cells in Graves' hyperthyroidism and ophthalmopathy. CDR3 length: 18 residues. Trimming removed 7 bases at V and 3 bases at J, with 25 bases between. CDR1 is MNHEY, CDR2 SMNVEV, per germline (reference sequence). Study-wide results and limits: Ophthalmopathy was identified by the model a median about six months ahead of onset. Blood also showed most of the thyroid clonotypes that were expanded above 0.001.

Patients with ophthalmopathy all had a Clinical Activity Score of at least 3, a NOSPECS grade of at least 4 and duration under 3 months. Fresh 10 ml peripheral blood yielded PBMCs. What was sequenced was blood. This rearrangement joins TRBV27 to TRBJ1-5; a weak D match, TRBD1 (5 bases). This clonotype was sampled from a woman aged 70-85 years with Graves' ophthalmopathy. DNA of the CDR3: TGTGCCAGCATCTTAGGTTTCAGGGAAGATGCTCCCAATCAGCCCCAGCATTTT. The encoded protein is CASILGFREDAPNQPQHF.